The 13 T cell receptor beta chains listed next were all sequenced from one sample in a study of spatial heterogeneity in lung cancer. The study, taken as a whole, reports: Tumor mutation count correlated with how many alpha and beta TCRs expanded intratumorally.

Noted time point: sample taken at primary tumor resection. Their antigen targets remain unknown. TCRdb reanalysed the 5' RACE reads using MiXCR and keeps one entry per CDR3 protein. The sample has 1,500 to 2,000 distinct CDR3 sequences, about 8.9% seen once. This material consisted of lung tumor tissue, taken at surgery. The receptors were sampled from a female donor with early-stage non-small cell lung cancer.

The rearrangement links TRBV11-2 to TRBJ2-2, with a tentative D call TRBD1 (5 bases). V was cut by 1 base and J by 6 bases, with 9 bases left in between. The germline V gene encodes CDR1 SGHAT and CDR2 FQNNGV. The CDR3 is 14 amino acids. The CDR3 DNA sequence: TGTGCCAGCAGCTTAGCCAGGGCTGCCGGGGAGCTGTTTTTT. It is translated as CASSLARAAGELFF.

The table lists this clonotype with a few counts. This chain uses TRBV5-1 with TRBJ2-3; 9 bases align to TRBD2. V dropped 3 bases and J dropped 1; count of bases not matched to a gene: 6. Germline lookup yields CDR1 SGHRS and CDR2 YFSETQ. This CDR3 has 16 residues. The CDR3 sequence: CASSSGKREGTDTQYF. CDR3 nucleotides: TGCGCCAGCAGCTCCGGGAAGCGGGAGGGCACAGATACGCAGTATTTT.

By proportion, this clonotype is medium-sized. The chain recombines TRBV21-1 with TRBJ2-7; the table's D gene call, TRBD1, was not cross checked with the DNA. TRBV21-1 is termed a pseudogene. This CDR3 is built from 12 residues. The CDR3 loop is CASSSKGGRGNF. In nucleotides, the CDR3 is TGTGCCAGCAGCTCCAAAGGAGGCAGGGGCAACTTC.

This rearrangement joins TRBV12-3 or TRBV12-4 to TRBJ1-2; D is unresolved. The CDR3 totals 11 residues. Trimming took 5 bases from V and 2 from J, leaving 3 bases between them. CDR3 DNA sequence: TGTGCCAGCAGTAGGAACTATGGCTACACCTTC. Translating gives CASSRNYGYTF.

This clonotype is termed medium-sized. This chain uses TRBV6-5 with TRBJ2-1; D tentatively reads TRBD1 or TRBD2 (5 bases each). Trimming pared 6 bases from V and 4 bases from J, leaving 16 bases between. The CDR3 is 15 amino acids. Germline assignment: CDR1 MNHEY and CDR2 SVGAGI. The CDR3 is CASSLGQGPYNEQFF. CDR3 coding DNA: TGTGCCAGCAGCCTCGGGCAGGGACCTTACAATGAGCAGTTCTTC.

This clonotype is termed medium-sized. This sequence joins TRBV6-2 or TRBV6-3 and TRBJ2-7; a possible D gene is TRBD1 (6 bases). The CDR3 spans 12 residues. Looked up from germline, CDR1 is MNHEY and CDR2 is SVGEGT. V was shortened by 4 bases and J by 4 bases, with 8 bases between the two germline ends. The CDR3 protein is CASSLGGYEQYF. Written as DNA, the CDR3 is TGTGCCAGCAGTTTAGGGGGTTACGAGCAGTACTTC.

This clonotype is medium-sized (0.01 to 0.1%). CDR3 nucleotides: TGTGCCAGCAGCTTGAGGGACAGCGCTATCTATGGCTACACCTTC. As protein: CASSLRDSAIYGYTF. V and J are TRBV5-6 and TRBJ1-2, with 7 bases aligning to TRBD1. The CDR3 is 15 residues long. The junction had 7 bases not matched to a gene; V was cut back by 1 base and J by 4 bases. Germline values: CDR1 SGHDT, CDR2 YYEEEE.

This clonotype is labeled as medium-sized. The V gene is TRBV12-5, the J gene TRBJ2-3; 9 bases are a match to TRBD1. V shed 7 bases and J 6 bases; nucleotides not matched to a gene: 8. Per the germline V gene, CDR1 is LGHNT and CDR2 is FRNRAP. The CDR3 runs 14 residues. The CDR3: CASDAGTGRDTQYF. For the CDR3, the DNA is TGTGCTAGTGACGCCGGGACAGGGAGGGATACGCAGTATTTT.

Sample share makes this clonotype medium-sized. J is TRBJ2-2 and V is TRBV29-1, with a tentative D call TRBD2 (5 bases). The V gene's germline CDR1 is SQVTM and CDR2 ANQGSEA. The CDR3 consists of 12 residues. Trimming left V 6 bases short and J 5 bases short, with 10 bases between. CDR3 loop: CSVVPGTGELFF. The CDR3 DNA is TGCAGCGTCGTACCGGGGACCGGGGAGCTGTTTTTT.

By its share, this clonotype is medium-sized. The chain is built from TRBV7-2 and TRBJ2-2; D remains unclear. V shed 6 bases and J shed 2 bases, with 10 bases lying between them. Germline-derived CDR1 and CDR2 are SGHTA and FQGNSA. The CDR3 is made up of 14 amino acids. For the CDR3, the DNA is TGTGCCAGCAGATCCGGGCCTAACACCGGGGAGCTGTTTTTT. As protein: CASRSGPNTGELFF.

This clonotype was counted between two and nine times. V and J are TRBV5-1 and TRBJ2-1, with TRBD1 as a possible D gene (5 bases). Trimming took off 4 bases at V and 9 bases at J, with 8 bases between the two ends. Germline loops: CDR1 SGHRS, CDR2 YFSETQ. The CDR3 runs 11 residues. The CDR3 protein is CASSQDSEQFF. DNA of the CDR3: TGCGCCAGCAGCCAAGACAGTGAGCAGTTCTTC.

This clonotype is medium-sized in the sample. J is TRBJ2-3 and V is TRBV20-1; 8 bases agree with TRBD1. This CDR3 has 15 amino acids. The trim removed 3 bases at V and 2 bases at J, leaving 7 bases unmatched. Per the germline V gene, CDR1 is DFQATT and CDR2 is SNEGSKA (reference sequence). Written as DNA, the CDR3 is TGCAGTGCTAGGAGGACAGGGAGGTACACAGATACGCAGTATTTT. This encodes CSARRTGRYTDTQYF.

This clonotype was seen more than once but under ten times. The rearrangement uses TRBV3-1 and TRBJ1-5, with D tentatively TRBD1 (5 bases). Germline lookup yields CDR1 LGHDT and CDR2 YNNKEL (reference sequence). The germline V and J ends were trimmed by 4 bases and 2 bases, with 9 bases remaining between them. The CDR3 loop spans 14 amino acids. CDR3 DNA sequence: TGTGCCAGCAGCCGTCAGGGTGGCAATCAGCCCCAGCATTTT. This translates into CASSRQGGNQPQHF.